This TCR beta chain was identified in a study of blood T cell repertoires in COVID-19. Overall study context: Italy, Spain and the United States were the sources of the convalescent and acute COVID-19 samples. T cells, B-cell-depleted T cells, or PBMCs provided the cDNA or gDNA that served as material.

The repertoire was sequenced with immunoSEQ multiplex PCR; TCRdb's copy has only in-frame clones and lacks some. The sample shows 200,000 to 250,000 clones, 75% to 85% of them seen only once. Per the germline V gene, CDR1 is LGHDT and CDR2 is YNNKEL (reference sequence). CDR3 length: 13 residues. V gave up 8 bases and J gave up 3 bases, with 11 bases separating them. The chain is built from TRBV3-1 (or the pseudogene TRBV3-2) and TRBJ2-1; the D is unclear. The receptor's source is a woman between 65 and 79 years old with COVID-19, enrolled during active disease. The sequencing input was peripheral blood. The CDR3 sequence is CASSRRSYNEQFF. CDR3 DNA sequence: TGTGCCAGCTCTCGGCGGAGCTACAATGAGCAGTTCTTC.